This passage covers 15 T cell receptor beta chains from one sample sequenced in a study of blood T cell repertoires in COVID-19 (dated by TCRdb to about 2020). The method was the immunoSEQ multiplex PCR assay. TCRdb limited this immuneACCESS table to in-frame rearrangements with V and J called. A share of clones is missing; checked studies link under half to unresolved V genes, and the rest is unexplained. This sample is represented by 240,000 or so clones; about nine tenths of them were singletons. The top ten constitute less than 8% of the sample. The sequenced sample was peripheral blood. The source of these receptors is a man in his fifties or sixties with acute or convalescent COVID-19.

This clone was detected once. The chain has TRBV14 and TRBJ2-5; 11 nucleotides agree with TRBD1. The CDR3 is made up of 17 amino acids. V shed 0 bases, J shed 5 bases, and the junction held 8 bases outside the gene matches. Germline V lookup: CDR1 SGHDN, CDR2 FVKESK. The CDR3 reads CASSQDLGQGAYETQYF. The CDR3 DNA follows: TGTGCCAGCAGCCAAGACCTCGGACAGGGGGCGTATGAGACCCAGTACTTC.

This chain connects TRBV28 to TRBJ1-3; 7 bases match TRBD1. Germline CDR1 and CDR2: MDHEN and SYDVKM. The CDR3 spans 14 residues. V gave up 6 bases and J gave up 1 base; unmatched junction bases: 3. The CDR3 bases are TGTGCCAGCAGGAGACAGGGTTCTGGAAACACCATATATTTT. Amino acid sequence: CASRRQGSGNTIYF.

In its sample, this clone was seen once. The rearrangement uses TRBV11-3 and TRBJ2-3, with 9 bases that match TRBD1. Germline V gives CDR1 SGHNT, CDR2 YENEEA. The CDR3 is 16 residues long. V was pared by 1 base and J by 2 bases, with 4 bases of the junction left unmatched. The chain's CDR3 is CASSLGGTGYTDTQYF. The CDR3, as DNA: TGTGCCAGCAGCTTAGGGGGGACAGGGTACACAGATACGCAGTATTTT.

V gene TRBV19 combines with J gene TRBJ1-3; D uncertain. Trimming took off 7 bases at V and 2 bases at J, with 12 bases between the two ends. Germline V CDR1 and CDR2: LNHDA, SQIVND (reference sequence). The CDR3 extends over 14 amino acids. The CDR3 protein is CASTLTETGNTIYF. Here the CDR3 DNA reads TGTGCCAGTACCTTGACGGAGACTGGAAACACCATATATTTT.

The chain recombines TRBV28 with TRBJ1-5, with D unresolved. Trimming pared 3 bases from V and 7 bases from J, leaving 13 bases between. Germline CDR1 MDHEN, CDR2 SYDVKM. The CDR3 contains 14 residues. The CDR3 bases are TGTGCCAGCAGTTTGGGCGCCTCGGGGCAGCCCCAGCATTTT. Amino acids: CASSLGASGQPQHF.

This clone was seen a handful of times. This chain uses TRBV7-2 with TRBJ2-7, with TRBD1 matching 8 bases. Trimming took 2 bases from V and 4 from J; bases not matched to a gene: 4. Germline loops: CDR1 SGHTA, CDR2 FQGNSA. This CDR3 is 14 amino acids long. The CDR3 DNA is TGTGCCAGCAGCTTAACGGGACAGGTTTACGAGCAGTACTTC. It codes for CASSLTGQVYEQYF.

There are many counts of this clone. The rearrangement joins TRBV30 to TRBJ2-7, with D tentatively TRBD1 (5 bases). The CDR3 extends over 12 amino acids. The V gene's germline CDR1 is GTSNPN and CDR2 SVGIG (reference sequence). V dropped 3 bases and J dropped 0 bases, with 6 bases sitting between them. The DNA of the CDR3 is TGTGCCTGGAGAGGGGACTCCTACGAGCAGTACTTC. Amino acids: CAWRGDSYEQYF.

A remark on this clone: The sample carries other DNA sequences with the same CDR3. V and J are TRBV19 and TRBJ1-5, with TRBD1 matching over 7 bases. With V trimmed by 3 bases and J by 3 bases, 2 bases remained unmatched. The CDR3 extends over 14 amino acids. Germline loops: CDR1 LNHDA, CDR2 SQIVND (reference sequence). The CDR3 loop reads CASSIGTVNQPQHF. DNA for the CDR3: TGTGCCAGTAGTATTGGGACAGTCAATCAGCCCCAGCATTTT.

The chain employs TRBV7-2 and TRBJ1-2; 7 nucleotides align to TRBD1. V lost 5 bases to trimming and J lost 8 bases; unmatched junction nucleotides: 17. The germline gives CDR1 SGHTA, CDR2 FQGNSA. The CDR3 totals 16 residues. CDR3 nucleotide sequence: TGTGCCAGCAGCACGGGACAGACCACCCGGCTTGGAGGCTACACCTTC. Protein: CASSTGQTTRLGGYTF.

V is TRBV6-2 or TRBV6-3 and J is TRBJ2-1, with 12 bases matching TRBD2. The germline gives CDR1 MNHEY, CDR2 SVGEGT. CDR3 size: 18 residues. V shed 5 bases and J 0 bases; nucleotides not matched to a gene: 8. In nucleotides, the CDR3 is TGTGCCAGCAGTGACTGGGGGACTAGCGGGTTCTCCTACAATGAGCAGTTCTTC. Translating gives CASSDWGTSGFSYNEQFF.

V is TRBV29-1 and J is TRBJ2-3, with a possible D match to TRBD1 (5 bases). This CDR3 is built from 15 residues. V lost 6 bases and J 2 bases, leaving 18 bases between the germline ends. Per the germline V gene, CDR1 is SQVTM and CDR2 is ANQGSEA. The CDR3 coding sequence is TGCAGCGTAGCCGCTGGACAAGGGCCCACAGATACGCAGTATTTT. The encoded protein is CSVAAGQGPTDTQYF.

The CDR3 protein is CASSLTGAFYGYTF. Written as DNA, the CDR3 is TGTGCCAGCAGTTTAACAGGAGCCTTCTATGGCTACACCTTC. The chain has TRBV28 and TRBJ1-2, with a tentative D call TRBD1 (5 bases). The CDR3 is 14 amino acids. In germline, CDR1 is MDHEN, CDR2 SYDVKM. The ends were cut back, 2 bases at V and 4 bases at J, with 11 bases in the middle.

This sequence joins TRBV2 and TRBJ2-7, with TRBD1 as a possible D gene (5 bases). V was clipped by 6 bases and J by 4 bases, with 16 bases between them. The CDR3 is 14 residues long. Looked up from germline, CDR1 is SNHLY and CDR2 is FYNNEI. The CDR3 DNA sequence: TGTGCCAGCAGGCGCGGTCAGGGTGGATACGAGCAGTACTTC. Its translation is CASRRGQGGYEQYF.

The chain couples TRBV6-5 to TRBJ1-2; 10 bases fit TRBD1. Germline V gene data show CDR1 as MNHEY and CDR2 as SVGAGI. The CDR3 is made up of 13 amino acids. The ends lost 6 bases at V and 5 bases at J; junction bases unmatched: 3. This CDR3 is CASRPGQGYGYTF. The CDR3 DNA follows: TGTGCCAGCAGGCCGGGACAGGGGTATGGCTACACCTTC.

The rearrangement joins TRBV7-9 to TRBJ2-5, with 11 bases lining up with TRBD1. The V segment lost 5 bases and the J segment 5 bases; nucleotides outside the gene matches: 10. This CDR3 has 16 amino acids. Germline values: CDR1 SEHNR, CDR2 FQNEAQ (reference sequence). In DNA, the CDR3 is TGTGCCAGCAGCCGAGGACAGGGGGCGTTGAGGGAGACCCAGTACTTC. Its protein is CASSRGQGALRETQYF.